This T cell receptor (beta chain) was recovered during a study of human T cells and chemical hapten exposure. The overall study: All through the approximately 22-week study, the scalp of each patient received diphenylcyclopropenone doses weekly. Study-wide results and limits: After DPC sensitization, TCRs above 1 in 1000 frequency showed no change.

TCRdb ran MiXCR on the RACE reads and lists one entry per CDR3 protein. This table holds around 340,000 distinct CDR3 sequences, 6% to 8.5% found once. V shed 7 bases and J shed 7 bases, with 22 bases lying between them. The CDR3 loop spans 15 amino acids. The V gene's germline CDR1 is MNHEY and CDR2 SVGEGT. Time point specified: patch test 1, 2 weeks after DPC sensitization. Indicated treatment: therapeutic diphenylcyclopropenone sensitization with weekly scalp DPC. Every donor had alopecia and was 18 to 70 years old; all were suitable for DPC. A note on this clonotype: The antigen remains undetermined.

The sequence was collected from a woman under 30 with alopecia areata. Some clones in this sample may be carry-over from other donors' samples. The sample here was whole blood, taken in connection with sensitization to the hapten diphenylcyclopropenone (DPC). This sequence joins TRBV6-2 or TRBV6-3 and TRBJ1-1; maybe TRBD1 (6 bases). CDR3 residues: CASNTYQGQKLEAFF. CDR3 in DNA: TGTGCCAGCAACACGTACCAAGGACAGAAACTTGAAGCTTTCTTT.